This paragraph reports one TCR beta chain. The antigen remains undetermined. This sample is drawn from a study of shared clonotypes between healthy human individuals. Study-wide points: In a few donors, around 5% of naive CD4 clonotypes appeared in common. Non-shared clonotypes had lower generation probabilities than those shared by all four donors.

Terminally differentiated effector memory CD45RA+ cells were excluded from the naive CD8 cells, which were CD45RO-negative and positively selected for CCR7. The V end was cut by 5 bases, the J end by 7 bases, with 9 bases between. The CDR3 contains 11 residues. Germline CDR1 is SGHRS and CDR2 is YFSETQ. Only in-frame clones appear in the TCRdb table, and some are missing; sequencing was by immunoSEQ multiplex PCR. The table records roughly 600,000 clones, 95% to 98% of them present only once. This TCR was recovered from a man between 25 and 39 years old in good health. The chain has TRBV5-1 and TRBJ1-2; D perhaps matches TRBD1 (6 bases). The sequenced sample consisted of naive CD8+ T cells sorted from blood. CDR3 sequence reads: CASRAGAGYTF. The CDR3 DNA is TGCGCCAGCAGAGCAGGGGCTGGCTACACCTTC.